Presented here are 12 T cell receptor beta chains from one specimen sequenced in a study of tumor and adjacent non-tumor tissue in lung cancer. No cell sorting was done before RNA was extracted from the tissue. The library came from three nested PCR rounds adapted from ARM-PCR protocols. TCRdb itself ran the multiplex PCR reads through MiXCR, one entry per CDR3 protein. Seen here are over 130,000 distinct CDR3 sequences, around 60% observed once, and the top ten hold 15% to 20%. The sample consisted of lung tumor tissue. The source is a man aged 55 to 69 with small cell lung cancer.

On this clonotype: One junction end disagrees with the germline gene, perhaps due to a read error. The V call is TRBV6-1, the J call TRBJ2-1, with 9 bases lining up with TRBD2. Looked up from germline, CDR1 is MNHNS and CDR2 is SASEGT. The CDR3 runs 15 residues. CDR3 region: CASSGLARVYSEQFF. CDR3 in DNA: TGTGCGAGCAGTGGACTAGCGAGAGTCTATAGTGAGCAATTCTTC.

This clonotype was counted ten times or more. The chain employs TRBV29-1 and TRBJ1-1; D may be TRBD1 (5 bases). V gave up 1 base and J gave up 4 bases, with 10 bases separating them. CDR1 and CDR2 (germline): SQVTM, ANQGSEA. The CDR3 length is 13 residues. DNA for the CDR3: TGCAGCGTTGAAGGAATCGGGGGCACTGAAGCTTTCTTT. Its protein is CSVEGIGGTEAFF.

This clonotype has at least ten counts. The chain joins TRBV29-1 to TRBJ2-4; 7 bases are shared with TRBD1. The trim removed 7 bases at V and 2 bases at J, leaving 5 bases unmatched. CDR1 is SQVTM and CDR2 is ANQGSEA in the germline V gene. This CDR3 spans 13 amino acids. CDR3 residues: CSALTGTKNIQYF. For the CDR3, the DNA is TGCAGCGCCCTGACAGGGACCAAAAACATTCAGTACTTC. Full variable domain (outside the CDR3, taken from reference TRBV29-1 and TRBJ2-4): SAVISQKPSRDICQRGTSLTIQCQVDSQVTMMFWYRQQPGQSLTLIATANQGSEATYESGFVIDKFPISRPNLTFSTLTVSNMSPEDSSIYLCSALTGTKNIQYFGAGTRLSVL.

Comments on this clonotype: The junction shows a germline mismatch at one end, possibly a read error. In DNA form, the CDR3 reads TGTGACAGCAGTCTATCTAAGGGGGGAACTGAAGCTTTCTTT. This translates into CDSSLSKGGTEAFF. The chain recombines TRBV6-5 with TRBJ1-1, with a tentative D call TRBD1 (6 bases). Germline V CDR1 and CDR2: MNHEY, SVGAGI. This CDR3 is 14 amino acids long.

A remark on this clonotype: A read error may account for a junction end that differs from germline. This sequence joins TRBV6-6 and TRBJ1-1; no clear D gene. The germline V gene encodes CDR1 MNHNY and CDR2 SVGAGI (reference sequence). This CDR3 has 13 residues. In DNA form, the CDR3 reads TGTGACAGCAGTTGGGGTCGAAGGGTTGAAGCTTTCTTT. This encodes CDSSWGRRVEAFF.

This clonotype was detected only once. It is likely a read error, because the conserved phenylalanine at the end of the CDR3 is missing. The CDR3 coding sequence is TGTGTCAGCAGCTTAGTATTGCTTGGCACTGAAGCTTTCATT. The encoded protein is CVSSLVLLGTEAFI. This sequence joins TRBV11-3 and TRBJ1-1; D call uncertain. The CDR3 consists of 14 residues. Germline V gives CDR1 SGHNT, CDR2 YENEEA.

In the case of this clonotype: A much larger clone sits a single nucleotide away, making a read error possible. This chain joins TRBV12-3 or TRBV12-4 and TRBJ2-5; D unclear. The CDR3 is 13 amino acids. The V end lost 6 bases, the J end lost 5 bases, and 13 bases lay between the germline ends. In DNA, the CDR3 is TGTGCCAGCAGGGCAGTTCATTACGAGACCCAGTACTTC. Protein product: CASRAVHYETQYF.

On this clonotype: This may come from a read error, since a much larger clone is one base off. V usage is TRBV11-2 and J usage is TRBJ1-3; D uncertain. The CDR3 extends over 13 amino acids. Per the germline V gene, CDR1 is SGHAT and CDR2 is FQNNGV. CDR3 sequence reads: CVSSSQPGNTIYF. The CDR3 DNA sequence: TGTGTCAGCAGCTCCCAGCCGGGGAACACCATATATTTT.

A note on this clonotype: Since the CDR3 does not end with the conserved phenylalanine or tryptophan, this likely comes from a read error. The J gene is TRBJ1-1, the V gene TRBV4-1; no definite D call. CDR1 is MGHRA, CDR2 YSYEKL, per germline. V was pared by 0 bases and J by 1 base, with 6 bases between. The CDR3 sequence is 14 residues long. The CDR3 sequence is CASSQDRGNTEAFL. DNA for the CDR3: TGCGCCAGCAGCCAAGATCGAGGGAACACTGAAGCTTTCCTT.

This clonotype appeared a single time. The rearrangement links TRBV20-1 to TRBJ1-5; no clear D gene. V shed 2 bases and J shed 6 bases, with 11 bases lying between them. Germline CDR1 and CDR2: DFQATT and SNEGSKA (reference sequence). This CDR3 is 13 amino acids long. The CDR3 sequence: CSARMEYSQPQHF. Written as DNA, the CDR3 is TGCAGTGCTAGAATGGAGTATAGTCAGCCCCAGCATTTT.

This chain links TRBV10-3 with TRBJ2-7; 7 bases align to TRBD2. The CDR3 loop spans 17 amino acids. Germline assignment: CDR1 ENHRY and CDR2 SYGVKD. After removal of 2 bases from V and 4 bases from J, the junction contained 14 bases not matched to a gene. CDR3 sequence: CAISETHGTISGYEQYV. CDR3 bases: TGTGCCATCAGTGAGACCCACGGGACTATCAGCGGATACGAGCAGTACGTC.

For this clonotype: One end of the junction does not line up with germline, which may come from a read error. This sequence joins TRBV4-2 and TRBJ2-5; no clear D gene. The V gene's germline CDR1 is LGHNA and CDR2 YNFKEQ. The CDR3 runs to 13 residues. The CDR3 DNA is TGTGCCAACAGCCTCGGCAGACAAGAGACCCAGTACTTC. Its translation: CANSLGRQETQYF.